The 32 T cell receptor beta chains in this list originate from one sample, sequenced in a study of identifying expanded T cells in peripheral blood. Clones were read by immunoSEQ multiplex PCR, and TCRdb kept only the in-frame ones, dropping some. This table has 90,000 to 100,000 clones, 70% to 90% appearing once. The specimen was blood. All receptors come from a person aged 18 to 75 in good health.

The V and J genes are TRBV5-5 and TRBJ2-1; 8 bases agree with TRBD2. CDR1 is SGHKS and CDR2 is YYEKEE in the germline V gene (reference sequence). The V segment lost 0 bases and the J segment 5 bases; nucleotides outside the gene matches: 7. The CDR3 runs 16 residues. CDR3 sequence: CASSLVAGSRNNEQFF. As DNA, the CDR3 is TGTGCCAGCAGCTTGGTAGCGGGAAGTAGAAACAATGAGCAGTTCTTC.

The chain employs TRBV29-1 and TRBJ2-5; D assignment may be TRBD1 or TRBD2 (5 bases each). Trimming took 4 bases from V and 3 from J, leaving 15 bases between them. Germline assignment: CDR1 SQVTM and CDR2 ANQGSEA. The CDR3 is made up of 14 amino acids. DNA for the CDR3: TGCAGCGTTGGGTGGTTTCGAGGGGAAGAGACCCAGTACTTC. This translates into CSVGWFRGEETQYF.

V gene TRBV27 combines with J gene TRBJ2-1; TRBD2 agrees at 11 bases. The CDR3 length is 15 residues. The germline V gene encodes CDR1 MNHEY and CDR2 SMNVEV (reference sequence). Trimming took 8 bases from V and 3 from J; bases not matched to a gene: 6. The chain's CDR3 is CASYGLAGSYNEQFF. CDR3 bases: TGTGCCAGCTACGGACTAGCGGGTAGCTACAATGAGCAGTTCTTC.

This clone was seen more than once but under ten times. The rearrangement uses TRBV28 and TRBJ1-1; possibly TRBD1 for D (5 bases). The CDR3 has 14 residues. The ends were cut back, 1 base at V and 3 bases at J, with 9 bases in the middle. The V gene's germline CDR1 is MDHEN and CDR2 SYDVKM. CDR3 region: CASSLLTRDTEAFF. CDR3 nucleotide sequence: TGTGCCAGCAGTTTATTAACCAGGGACACTGAAGCTTTCTTT.

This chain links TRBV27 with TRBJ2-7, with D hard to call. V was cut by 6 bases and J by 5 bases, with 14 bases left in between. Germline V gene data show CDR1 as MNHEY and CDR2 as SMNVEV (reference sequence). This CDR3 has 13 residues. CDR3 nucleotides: TGTGCCAGCAGAAGTGGAGTCTCTGACGAGCAGTACTTC. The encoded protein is CASRSGVSDEQYF.

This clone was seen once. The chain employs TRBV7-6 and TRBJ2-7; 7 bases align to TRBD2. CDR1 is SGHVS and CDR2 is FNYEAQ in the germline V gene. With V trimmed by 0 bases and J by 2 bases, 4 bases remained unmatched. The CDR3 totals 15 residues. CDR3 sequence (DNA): TGTGCCAGCAGCTTAGCAAGCGGGATAACCTACGAGCAGTACTTC. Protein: CASSLASGITYEQYF.

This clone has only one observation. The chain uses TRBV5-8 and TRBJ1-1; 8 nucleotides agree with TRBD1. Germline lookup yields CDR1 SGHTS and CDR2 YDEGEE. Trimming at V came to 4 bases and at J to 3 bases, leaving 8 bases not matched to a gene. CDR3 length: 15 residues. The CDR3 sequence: CASSSGQGVDTEAFF. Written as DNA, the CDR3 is TGTGCCAGCAGCAGTGGACAGGGAGTCGACACTGAAGCTTTCTTT.

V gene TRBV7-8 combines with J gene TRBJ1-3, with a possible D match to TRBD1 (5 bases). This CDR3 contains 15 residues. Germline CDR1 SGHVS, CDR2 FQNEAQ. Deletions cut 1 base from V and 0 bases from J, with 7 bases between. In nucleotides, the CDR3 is TGTGCCAGCAGCTTAGGGGGGATCTCTGGAAACACCATATATTTT. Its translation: CASSLGGISGNTIYF.

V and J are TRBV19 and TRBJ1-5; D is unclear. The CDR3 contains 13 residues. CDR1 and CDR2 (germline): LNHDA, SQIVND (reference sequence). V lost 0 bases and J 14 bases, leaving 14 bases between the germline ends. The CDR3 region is CASSIEPTGGKHF. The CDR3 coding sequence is TGTGCCAGTAGTATAGAACCAACCGGCGGAAAGCATTTT.

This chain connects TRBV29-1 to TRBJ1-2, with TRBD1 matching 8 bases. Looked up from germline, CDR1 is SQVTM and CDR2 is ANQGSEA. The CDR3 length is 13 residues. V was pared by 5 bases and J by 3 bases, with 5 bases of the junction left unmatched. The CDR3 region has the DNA TGCAGCGTTACGGACAGGGCCGACTATGGCTACACCTTC. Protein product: CSVTDRADYGYTF.

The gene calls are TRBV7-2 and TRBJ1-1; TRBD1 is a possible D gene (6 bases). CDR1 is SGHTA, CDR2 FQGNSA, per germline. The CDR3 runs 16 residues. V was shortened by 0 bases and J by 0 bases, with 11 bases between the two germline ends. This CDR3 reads CASSLAGGAMNTEAFF. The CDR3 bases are TGTGCCAGCAGCTTAGCGGGGGGGGCCATGAACACTGAAGCTTTCTTT.

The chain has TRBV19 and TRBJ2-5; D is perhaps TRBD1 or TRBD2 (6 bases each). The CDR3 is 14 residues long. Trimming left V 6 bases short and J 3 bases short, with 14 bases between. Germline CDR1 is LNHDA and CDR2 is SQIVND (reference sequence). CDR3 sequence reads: CASSLGGAEETQYF. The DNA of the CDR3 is TGTGCCAGTAGCCTGGGGGGCGCGGAAGAGACCCAGTACTTC.

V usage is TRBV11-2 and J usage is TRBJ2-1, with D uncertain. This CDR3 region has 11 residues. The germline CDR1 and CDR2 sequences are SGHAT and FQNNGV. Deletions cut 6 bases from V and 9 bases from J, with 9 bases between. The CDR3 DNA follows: TGTGCCAGCAGTTGGTTGTCTGAGCAGTTCTTC. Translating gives CASSWLSEQFF.

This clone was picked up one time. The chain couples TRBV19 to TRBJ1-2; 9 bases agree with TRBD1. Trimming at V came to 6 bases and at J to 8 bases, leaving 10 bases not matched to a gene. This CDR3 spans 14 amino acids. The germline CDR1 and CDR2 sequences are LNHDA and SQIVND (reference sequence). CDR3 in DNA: TGTGCCAGTAGCCGGGGACAGGGCCAGTCCGGCTACACCTTC. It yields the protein CASSRGQGQSGYTF. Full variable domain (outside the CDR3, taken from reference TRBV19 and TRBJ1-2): DGGITQSPKYLFRKEGQNVTLSCEQNLNHDAMYWYRQDPGQGLRLIYYSQIVNDFQKGDIAEGYSVSREKKESFPLTVTSAQKNPTAFYLCASSRGQGQSGYTFGSGTRLTVV.

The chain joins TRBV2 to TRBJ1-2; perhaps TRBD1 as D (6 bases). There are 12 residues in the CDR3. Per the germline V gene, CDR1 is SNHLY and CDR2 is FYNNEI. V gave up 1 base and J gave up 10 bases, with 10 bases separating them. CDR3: CASSEVRGSYTF. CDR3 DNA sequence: TGTGCCAGCAGTGAAGTAAGGGGGTCCTACACCTTC. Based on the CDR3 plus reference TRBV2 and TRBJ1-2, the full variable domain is EPEVTQTPSHQVTQMGQEVILRCVPISNHLYFYWYRQILGQKVEFLVSFYNNEISEKSEIFDDQFSVERPDGSNFTLKIRSTKLEDSAMYFCASSEVRGSYTFGSGTRLTVV.

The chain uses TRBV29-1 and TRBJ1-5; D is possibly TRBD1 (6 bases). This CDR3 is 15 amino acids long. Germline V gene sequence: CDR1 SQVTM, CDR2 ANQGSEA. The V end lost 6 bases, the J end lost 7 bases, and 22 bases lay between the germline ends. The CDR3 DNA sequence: TGCAGCGTGCAGTTCGTCACAGGGCCGAGCCAGCCCCAGCATTTT. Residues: CSVQFVTGPSQPQHF.

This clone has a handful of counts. The CDR3 DNA reads as TGTGCCAGCAGTCCAATACAGGGGAAGACTGAAGCTTTCTTT. Translating gives CASSPIQGKTEAFF. The chain uses TRBV6-5 and TRBJ1-1; TRBD1 matches at 7 bases. CDR3 size: 14 residues. Germline CDR1 reads MNHEY; CDR2 reads SVGAGI. Trimming at V came to 5 bases and at J to 5 bases, leaving 8 bases not matched to a gene.

Written as DNA, the CDR3 is TGTGCCAGCACTGTTGGCCTTCAGCCCCAGCATTTT. Translation: CASTVGLQPQHF. This rearrangement joins TRBV6-1 to TRBJ1-5; D is unresolved. In germline, CDR1 is MNHNS, CDR2 SASEGT. The V end was cut by 7 bases, the J end by 6 bases, with 10 bases between. The CDR3 loop spans 12 amino acids.

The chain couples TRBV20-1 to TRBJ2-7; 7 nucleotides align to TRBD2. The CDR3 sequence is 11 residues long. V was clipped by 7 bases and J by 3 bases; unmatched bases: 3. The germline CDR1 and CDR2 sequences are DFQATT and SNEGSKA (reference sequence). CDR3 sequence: CSVTSDYEQYF. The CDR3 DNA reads TGCAGTGTTACTAGCGACTACGAGCAGTACTTC.

The CDR3, as DNA: TGTGCCAGCAGTGGGGGGCGGAAGGAAGCTTTCTTT. The encoded protein is CASSGGRKEAFF. This chain connects TRBV6-1 to TRBJ1-1, with D perhaps TRBD1 (6 bases). V lost 4 bases to trimming and J lost 8 bases, with 11 bases between them. Per the germline V gene, CDR1 is MNHNS and CDR2 is SASEGT. The CDR3 is 12 amino acids.

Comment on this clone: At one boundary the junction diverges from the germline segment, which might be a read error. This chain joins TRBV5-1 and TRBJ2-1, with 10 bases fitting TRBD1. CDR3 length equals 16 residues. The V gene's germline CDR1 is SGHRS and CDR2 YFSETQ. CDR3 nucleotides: TGCGCCAGCAGATTGGCCCCGGGACAGGGGTACAATGAGCAGTTCTTC. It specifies CASRLAPGQGYNEQFF.

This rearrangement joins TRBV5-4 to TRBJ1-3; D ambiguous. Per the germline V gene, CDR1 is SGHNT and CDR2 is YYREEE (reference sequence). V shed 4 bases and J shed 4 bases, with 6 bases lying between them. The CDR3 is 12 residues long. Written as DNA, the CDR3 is TGTGCCAGCAGCACCGGCGGAAACACCATATATTTT. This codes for CASSTGGNTIYF.

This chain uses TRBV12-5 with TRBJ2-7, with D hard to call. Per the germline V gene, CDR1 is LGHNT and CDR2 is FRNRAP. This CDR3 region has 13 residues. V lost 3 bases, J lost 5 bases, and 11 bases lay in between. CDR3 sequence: CASGFDLGHEQYF. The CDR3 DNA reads TGTGCTAGTGGTTTTGATTTAGGACACGAGCAGTACTTC.

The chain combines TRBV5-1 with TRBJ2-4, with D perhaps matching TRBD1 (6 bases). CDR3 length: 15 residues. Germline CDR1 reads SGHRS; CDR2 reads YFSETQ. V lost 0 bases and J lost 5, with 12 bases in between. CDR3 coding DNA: TGCGCCAGCAGCTTGGCCCCCAGGGGTCAAAACATTCAGTACTTC. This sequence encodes CASSLAPRGQNIQYF.

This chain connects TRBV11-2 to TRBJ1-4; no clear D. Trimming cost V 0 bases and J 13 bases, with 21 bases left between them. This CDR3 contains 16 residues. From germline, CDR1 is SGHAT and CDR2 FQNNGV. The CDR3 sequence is CASSLDEAEVYGGLFF. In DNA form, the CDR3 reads TGTGCCAGCAGCTTAGATGAGGCAGAGGTGTATGGAGGACTGTTTTTT.

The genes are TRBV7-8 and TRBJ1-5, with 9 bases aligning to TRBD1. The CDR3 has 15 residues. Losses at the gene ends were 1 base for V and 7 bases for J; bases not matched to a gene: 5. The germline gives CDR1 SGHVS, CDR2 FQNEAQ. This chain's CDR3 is CASSLGDRDGQPQHF. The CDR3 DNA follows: TGTGCCAGCAGCTTAGGGGACAGGGACGGACAGCCCCAGCATTTT.

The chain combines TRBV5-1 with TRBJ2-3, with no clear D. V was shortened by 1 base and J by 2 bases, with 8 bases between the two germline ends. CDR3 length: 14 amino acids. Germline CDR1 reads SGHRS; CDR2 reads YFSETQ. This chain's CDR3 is CASSLRENTDTQYF. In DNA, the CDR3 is TGCGCCAGCAGCTTGAGGGAAAACACAGATACGCAGTATTTT.

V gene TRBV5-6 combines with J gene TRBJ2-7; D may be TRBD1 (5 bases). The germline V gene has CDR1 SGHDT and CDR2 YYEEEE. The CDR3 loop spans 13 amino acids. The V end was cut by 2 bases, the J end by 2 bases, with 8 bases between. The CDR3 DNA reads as TGTGCCAGCAGCTTCGTGACAGCCTACGAGCAGTACTTC. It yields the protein CASSFVTAYEQYF. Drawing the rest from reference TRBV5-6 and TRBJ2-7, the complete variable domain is DAGVTQSPTHLIKTRGQQVTLRCSPKSGHDTVSWYQQALGQGPQFIFQYYEEEERQRGNFPDRFSGHQFPNYSSELNVNALLLGDSALYLCASSFVTAYEQYFGPGTRLTVT.

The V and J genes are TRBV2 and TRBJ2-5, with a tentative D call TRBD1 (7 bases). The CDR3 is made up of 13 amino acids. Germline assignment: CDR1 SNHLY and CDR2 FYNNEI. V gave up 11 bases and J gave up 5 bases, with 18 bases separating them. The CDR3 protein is CAGRDSGGETQYF. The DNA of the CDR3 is TGTGCCGGTCGGGACAGTGGGGGGGAGACCCAGTACTTC.

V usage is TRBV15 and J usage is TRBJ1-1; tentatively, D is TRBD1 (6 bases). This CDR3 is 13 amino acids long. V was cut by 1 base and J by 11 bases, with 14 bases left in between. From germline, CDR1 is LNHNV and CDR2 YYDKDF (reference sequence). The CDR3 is CATSRGGGGSAFF. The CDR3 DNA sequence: TGTGCCACCAGCAGAGGGGGAGGGGGAAGCGCTTTCTTT.

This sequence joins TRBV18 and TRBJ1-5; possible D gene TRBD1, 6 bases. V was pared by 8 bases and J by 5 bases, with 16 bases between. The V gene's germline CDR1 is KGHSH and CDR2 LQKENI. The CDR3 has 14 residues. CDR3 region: CASTTGIADQPQHF. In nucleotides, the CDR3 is TGTGCCAGCACCACAGGGATTGCGGATCAGCCCCAGCATTTT.

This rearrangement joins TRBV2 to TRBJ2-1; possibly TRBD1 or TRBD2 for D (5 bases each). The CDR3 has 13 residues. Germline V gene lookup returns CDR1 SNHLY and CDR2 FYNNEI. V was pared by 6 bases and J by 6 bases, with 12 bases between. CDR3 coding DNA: TGTGCCAGCAGCTTGGGACGGCTCAATGAGCAGTTCTTC. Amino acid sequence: CASSLGRLNEQFF.